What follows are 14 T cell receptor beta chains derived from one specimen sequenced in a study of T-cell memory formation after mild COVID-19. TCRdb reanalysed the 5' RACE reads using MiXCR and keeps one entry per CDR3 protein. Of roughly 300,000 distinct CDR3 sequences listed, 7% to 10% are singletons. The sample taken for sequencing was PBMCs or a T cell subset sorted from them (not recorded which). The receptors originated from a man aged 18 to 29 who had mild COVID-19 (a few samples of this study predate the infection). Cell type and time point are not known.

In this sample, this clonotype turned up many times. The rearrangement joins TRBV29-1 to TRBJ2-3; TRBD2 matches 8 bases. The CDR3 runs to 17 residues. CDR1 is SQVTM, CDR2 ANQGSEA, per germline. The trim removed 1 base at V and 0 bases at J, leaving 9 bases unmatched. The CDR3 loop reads CSVEVWSGGQSTDTQYF. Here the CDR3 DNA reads TGCAGCGTTGAAGTCTGGAGCGGGGGCCAAAGCACAGATACGCAGTATTTT.

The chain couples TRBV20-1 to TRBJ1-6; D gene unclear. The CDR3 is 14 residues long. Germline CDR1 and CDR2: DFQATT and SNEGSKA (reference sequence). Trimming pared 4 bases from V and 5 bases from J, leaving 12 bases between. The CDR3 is CSATFGLDNSPLHF. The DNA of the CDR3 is TGCAGTGCTACTTTTGGACTAGATAATTCACCCCTCCACTTT.

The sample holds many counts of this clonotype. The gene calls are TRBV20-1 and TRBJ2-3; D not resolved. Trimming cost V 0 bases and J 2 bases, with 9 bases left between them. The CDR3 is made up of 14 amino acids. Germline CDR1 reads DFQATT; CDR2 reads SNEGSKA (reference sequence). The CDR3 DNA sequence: TGCAGTGCTAGAGATGGCAGAAACACAGATACGCAGTATTTT. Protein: CSARDGRNTDTQYF.

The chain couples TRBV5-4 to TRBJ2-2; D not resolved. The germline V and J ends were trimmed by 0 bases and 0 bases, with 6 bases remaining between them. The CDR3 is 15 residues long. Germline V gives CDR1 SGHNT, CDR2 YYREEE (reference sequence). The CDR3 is CASSLVPANTGELFF. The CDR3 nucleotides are TGTGCCAGCAGCTTGGTCCCCGCGAACACCGGGGAGCTGTTTTTT.

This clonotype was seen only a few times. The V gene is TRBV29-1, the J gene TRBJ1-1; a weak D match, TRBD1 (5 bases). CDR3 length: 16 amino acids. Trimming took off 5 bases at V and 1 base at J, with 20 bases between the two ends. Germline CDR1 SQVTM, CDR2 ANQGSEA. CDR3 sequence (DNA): TGCAGCGTTAACTTCCGGCCCCGGGGGTGGAACACTGAAGCTTTCTTT. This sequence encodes CSVNFRPRGWNTEAFF.

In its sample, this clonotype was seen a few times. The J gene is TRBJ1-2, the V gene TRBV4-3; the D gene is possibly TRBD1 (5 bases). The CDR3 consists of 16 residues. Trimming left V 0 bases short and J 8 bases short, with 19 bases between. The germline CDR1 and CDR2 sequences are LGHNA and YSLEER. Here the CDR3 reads CASSQDTRWGSLGYTF. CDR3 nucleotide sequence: TGCGCCAGCAGCCAAGATACCCGGTGGGGGTCCCTAGGCTACACCTTC.

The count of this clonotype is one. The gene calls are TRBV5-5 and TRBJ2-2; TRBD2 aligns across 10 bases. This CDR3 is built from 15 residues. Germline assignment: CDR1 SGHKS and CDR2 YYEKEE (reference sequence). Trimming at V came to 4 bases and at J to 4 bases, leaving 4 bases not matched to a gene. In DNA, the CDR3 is TGTGCCAGCAGCGAGCGGGGGGGGACCACCGGGGAGCTGTTTTTT. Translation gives CASSERGGTTGELFF.

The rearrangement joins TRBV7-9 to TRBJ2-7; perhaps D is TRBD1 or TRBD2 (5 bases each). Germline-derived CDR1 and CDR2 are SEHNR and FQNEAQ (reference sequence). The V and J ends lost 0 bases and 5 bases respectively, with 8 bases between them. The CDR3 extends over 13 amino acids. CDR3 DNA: TGTGCCAGCAGCTTAGCTGGGACGGACGAGCAGTACTTC. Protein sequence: CASSLAGTDEQYF.

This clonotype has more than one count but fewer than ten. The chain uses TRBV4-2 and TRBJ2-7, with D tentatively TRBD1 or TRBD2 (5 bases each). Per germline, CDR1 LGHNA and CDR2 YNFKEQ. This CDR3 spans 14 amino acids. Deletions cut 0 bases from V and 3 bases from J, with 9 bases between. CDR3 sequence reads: CASSQDRDGYEQYF. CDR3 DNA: TGTGCCAGCAGCCAAGATCGGGACGGCTACGAGCAGTACTTC.

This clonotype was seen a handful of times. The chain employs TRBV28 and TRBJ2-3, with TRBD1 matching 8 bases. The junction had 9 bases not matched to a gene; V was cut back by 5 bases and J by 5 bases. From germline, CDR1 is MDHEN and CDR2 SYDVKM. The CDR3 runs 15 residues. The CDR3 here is CASSLTGGLGDTQYF. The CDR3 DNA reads TGTGCCAGCAGTCTTACAGGGGGGCTTGGAGATACGCAGTATTTT.

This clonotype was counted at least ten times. The CDR3 reads CASSLEGRGASETQYF. Here the CDR3 DNA reads TGCGCCAGCAGCTTGGAGGGCAGGGGAGCAAGTGAGACCCAGTACTTC. The chain uses TRBV5-1 and TRBJ2-5, with a tentative D call TRBD1 (6 bases). CDR3 size: 16 residues. Per germline, CDR1 SGHRS and CDR2 YFSETQ. The V gene lost 0 bases and the J gene lost 5 bases, with 17 bases spanning the gap.

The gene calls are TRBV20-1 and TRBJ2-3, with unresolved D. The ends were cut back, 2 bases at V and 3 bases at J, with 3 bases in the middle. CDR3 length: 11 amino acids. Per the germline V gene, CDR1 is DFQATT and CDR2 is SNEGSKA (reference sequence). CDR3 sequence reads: CSARQTDTQYF. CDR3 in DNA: TGCAGTGCTAGACAGACAGATACGCAGTATTTT.

The CDR3 DNA is TGTGCCAGCAGTTTAAGGAGCCCCGATGGCAAAAACATTCAGTACTTC. Translated: CASSLRSPDGKNIQYF. This chain joins TRBV28 and TRBJ2-4, with D unresolved. Trimming stripped 2 bases from V and 3 bases from J, with 14 bases between. CDR3 length: 16 residues. Per germline, CDR1 MDHEN and CDR2 SYDVKM.

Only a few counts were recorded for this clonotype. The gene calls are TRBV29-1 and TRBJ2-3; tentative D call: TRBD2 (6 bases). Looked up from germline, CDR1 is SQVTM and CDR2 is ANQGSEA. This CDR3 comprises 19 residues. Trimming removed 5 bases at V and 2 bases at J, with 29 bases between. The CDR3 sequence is CSVKGGQLTGGAITDTQYF. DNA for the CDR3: TGCAGCGTTAAAGGAGGTCAGTTGACTGGCGGGGCGATCACAGATACGCAGTATTTT.